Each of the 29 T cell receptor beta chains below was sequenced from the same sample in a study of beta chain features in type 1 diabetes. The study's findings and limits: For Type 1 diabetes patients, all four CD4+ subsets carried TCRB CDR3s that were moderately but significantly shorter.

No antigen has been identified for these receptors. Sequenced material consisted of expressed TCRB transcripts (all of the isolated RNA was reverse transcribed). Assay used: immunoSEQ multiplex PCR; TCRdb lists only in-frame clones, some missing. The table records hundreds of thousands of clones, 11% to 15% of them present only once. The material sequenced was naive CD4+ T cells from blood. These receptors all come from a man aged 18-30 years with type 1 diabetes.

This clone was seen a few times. This CDR3 is CASSQEATPRVTQYF. The CDR3 DNA sequence: TGCGCCAGCAGCCAAGAAGCGACCCCGAGGGTGACCCAGTACTTC. The chain is built from TRBV4-1 and TRBJ2-5; weak D call: TRBD2 (5 bases). CDR1 and CDR2 (germline): MGHRA, YSYEKL. The V end lost 0 bases, the J end lost 7 bases, and 15 bases lay between the germline ends. The CDR3 extends over 15 amino acids.

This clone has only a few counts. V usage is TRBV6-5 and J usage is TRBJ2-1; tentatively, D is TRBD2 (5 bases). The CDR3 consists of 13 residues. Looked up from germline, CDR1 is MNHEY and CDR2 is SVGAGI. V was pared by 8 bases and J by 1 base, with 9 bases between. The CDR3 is CASGERSYNEQFF. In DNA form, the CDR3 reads TGTGCCAGCGGGGAGCGGTCCTACAATGAGCAGTTCTTC.

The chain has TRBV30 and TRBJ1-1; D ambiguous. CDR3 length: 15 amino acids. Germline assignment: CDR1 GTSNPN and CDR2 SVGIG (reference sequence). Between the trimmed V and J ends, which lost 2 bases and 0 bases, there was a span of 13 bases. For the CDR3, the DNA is TGTGCCTGGAGTTTGGCGGGAACCATGAACACTGAAGCTTTCTTT. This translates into CAWSLAGTMNTEAFF.

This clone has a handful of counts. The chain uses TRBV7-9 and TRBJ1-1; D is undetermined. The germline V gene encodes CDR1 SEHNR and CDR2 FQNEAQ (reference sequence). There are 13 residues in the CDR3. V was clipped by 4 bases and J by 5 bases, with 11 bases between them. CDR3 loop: CASSSPRVTEAFF. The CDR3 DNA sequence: TGTGCCAGCAGCTCCCCTAGGGTGACTGAAGCTTTCTTT.

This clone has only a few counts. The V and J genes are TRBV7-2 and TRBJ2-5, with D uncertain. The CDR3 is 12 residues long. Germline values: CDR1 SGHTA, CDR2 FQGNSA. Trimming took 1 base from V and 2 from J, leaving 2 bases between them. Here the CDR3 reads CASSLEQETQYF. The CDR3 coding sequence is TGTGCCAGCAGCTTAGAGCAAGAGACCCAGTACTTC.

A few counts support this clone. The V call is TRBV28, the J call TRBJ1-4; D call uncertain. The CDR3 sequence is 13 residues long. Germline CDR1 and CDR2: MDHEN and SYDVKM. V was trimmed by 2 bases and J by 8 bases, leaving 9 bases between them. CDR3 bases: TGTGCCAGCAGTTTAGGGGTCGTAGAAAAACTGTTTTTT. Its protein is CASSLGVVEKLFF.

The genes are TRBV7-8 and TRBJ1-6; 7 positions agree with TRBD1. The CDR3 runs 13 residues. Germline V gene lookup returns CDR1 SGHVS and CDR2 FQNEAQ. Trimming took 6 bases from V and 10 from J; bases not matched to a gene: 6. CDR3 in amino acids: CASRTGRRSPLHF. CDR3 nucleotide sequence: TGTGCCAGCAGGACAGGGCGGAGATCACCCCTCCACTTT.

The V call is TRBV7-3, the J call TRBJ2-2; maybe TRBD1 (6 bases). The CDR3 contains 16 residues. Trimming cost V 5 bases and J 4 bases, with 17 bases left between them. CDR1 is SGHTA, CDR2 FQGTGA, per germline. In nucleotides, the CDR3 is TGTGCCAGCAGCCTCAATCCGGGACACCTCACCGGGGAGCTGTTTTTT. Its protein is CASSLNPGHLTGELFF. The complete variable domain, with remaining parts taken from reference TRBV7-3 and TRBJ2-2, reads GAGVSQTPSNKVTEKGKYVELRCDPISGHTALYWYRQSLGQGPEFLIYFQGTGAADDSGLPNDRFFAVRPEGSVSTLKIQRTERGDSAVYLCASSLNPGHLTGELFFGEGSRLTVL.

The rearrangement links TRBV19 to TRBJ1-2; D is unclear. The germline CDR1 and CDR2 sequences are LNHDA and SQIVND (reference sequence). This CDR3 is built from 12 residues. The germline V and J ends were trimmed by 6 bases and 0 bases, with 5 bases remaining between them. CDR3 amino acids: CASSPANYGYTF. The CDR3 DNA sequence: TGTGCCAGTAGCCCCGCTAACTATGGCTACACCTTC.

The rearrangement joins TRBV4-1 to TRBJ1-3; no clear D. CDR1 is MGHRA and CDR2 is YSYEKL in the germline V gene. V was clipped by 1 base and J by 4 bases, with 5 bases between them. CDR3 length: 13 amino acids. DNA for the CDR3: TGCGCCAGCAGCCAAGTCACGGGAAACACCATATATTTT. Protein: CASSQVTGNTIYF.

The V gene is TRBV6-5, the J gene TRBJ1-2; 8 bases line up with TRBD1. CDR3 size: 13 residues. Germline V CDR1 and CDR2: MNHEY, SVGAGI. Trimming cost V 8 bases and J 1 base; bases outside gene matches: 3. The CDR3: CASRDRGNYGYTF. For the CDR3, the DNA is TGTGCCAGCCGCGACAGGGGTAACTATGGCTACACCTTC.

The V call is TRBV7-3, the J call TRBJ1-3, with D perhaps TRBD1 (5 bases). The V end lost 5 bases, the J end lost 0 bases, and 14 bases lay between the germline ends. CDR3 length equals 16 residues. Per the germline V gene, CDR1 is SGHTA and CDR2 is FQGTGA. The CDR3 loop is CASSPGGPGSGNTIYF. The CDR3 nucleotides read TGTGCCAGCAGCCCCGGGGGACCGGGCTCTGGAAACACCATATATTTT.

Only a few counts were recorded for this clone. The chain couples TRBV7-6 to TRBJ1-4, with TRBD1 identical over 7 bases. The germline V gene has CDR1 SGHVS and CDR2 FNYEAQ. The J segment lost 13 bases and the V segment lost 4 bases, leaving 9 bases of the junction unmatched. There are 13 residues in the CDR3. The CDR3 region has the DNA TGTGCCAGCAGCTCAAGACTCCCAGGGGGACTGTTTTTT. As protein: CASSSRLPGGLFF.

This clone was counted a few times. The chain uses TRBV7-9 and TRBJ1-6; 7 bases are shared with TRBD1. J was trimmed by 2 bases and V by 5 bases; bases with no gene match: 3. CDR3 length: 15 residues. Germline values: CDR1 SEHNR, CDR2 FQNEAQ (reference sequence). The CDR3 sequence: CASSLGQAYNSPLHF. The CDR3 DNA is TGTGCCAGCAGCCTCGGACAGGCCTATAATTCACCCCTCCACTTT. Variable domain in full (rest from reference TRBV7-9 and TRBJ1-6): DTGVSQNPRHKITKRGQNVTFRCDPISEHNRLYWYRQTLGQGPEFLTYFQNEAQLEKSRLLSDRFSAERPKGSFSTLEIQRTEQGDSAMYLCASSLGQAYNSPLHFGNGTRLTVT.

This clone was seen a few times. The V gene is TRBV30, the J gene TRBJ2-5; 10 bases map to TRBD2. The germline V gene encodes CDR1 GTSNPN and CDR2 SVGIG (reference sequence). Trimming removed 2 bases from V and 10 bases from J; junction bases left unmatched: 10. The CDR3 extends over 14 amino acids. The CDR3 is CAWSLSGGASVQYF. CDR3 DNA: TGTGCCTGGAGTCTCAGCGGGGGGGCCTCGGTCCAGTACTTC. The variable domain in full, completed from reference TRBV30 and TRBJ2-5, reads SQTIHQWPATLVQPVGSPLSLECTVEGTSNPNLYWYRQAAGRGLQLLFYSVGIGQISSEVPQNLSASRPQDRQFILSSKKLLLSDSGFYLCAWSLSGGASVQYFGPGTRLLVL.

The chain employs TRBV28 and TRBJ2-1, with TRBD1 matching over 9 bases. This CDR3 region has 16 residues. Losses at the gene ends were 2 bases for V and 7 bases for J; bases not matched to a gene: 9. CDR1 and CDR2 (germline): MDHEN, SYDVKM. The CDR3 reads CASSLPTPGQGNEQFF. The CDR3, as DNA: TGTGCCAGCAGTTTACCAACTCCGGGACAGGGAAATGAGCAGTTCTTC.

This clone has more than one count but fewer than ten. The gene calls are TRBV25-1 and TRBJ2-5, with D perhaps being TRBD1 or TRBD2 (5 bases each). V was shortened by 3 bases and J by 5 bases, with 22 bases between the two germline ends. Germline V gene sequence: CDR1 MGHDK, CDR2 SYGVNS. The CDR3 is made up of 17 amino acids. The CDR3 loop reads CASSEPPGRQEWETQYF. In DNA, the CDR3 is TGTGCCAGCAGTGAGCCTCCGGGACGGCAAGAGTGGGAGACCCAGTACTTC.

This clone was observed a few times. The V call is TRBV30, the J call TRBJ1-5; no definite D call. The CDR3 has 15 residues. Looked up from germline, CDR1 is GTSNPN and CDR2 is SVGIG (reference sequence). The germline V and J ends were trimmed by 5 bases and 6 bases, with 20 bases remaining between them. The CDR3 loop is CAWARRALTVQPQHF. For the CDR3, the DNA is TGTGCCTGGGCTAGGAGGGCCTTAACGGTTCAGCCCCAGCATTTT.

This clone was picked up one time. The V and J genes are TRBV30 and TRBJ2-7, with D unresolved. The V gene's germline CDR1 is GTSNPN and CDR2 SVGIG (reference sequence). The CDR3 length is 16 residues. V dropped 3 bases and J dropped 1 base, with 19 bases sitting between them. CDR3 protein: CAWSPPGWQQSYEQYF. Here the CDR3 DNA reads TGTGCCTGGAGCCCTCCTGGGTGGCAGCAATCCTACGAGCAGTACTTC.

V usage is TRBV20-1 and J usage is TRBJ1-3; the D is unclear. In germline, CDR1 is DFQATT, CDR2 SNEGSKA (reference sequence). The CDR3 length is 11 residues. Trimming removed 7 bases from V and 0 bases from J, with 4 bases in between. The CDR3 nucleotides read TGCAGTGGTATCTCTGGAAACACCATATATTTT. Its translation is CSGISGNTIYF.

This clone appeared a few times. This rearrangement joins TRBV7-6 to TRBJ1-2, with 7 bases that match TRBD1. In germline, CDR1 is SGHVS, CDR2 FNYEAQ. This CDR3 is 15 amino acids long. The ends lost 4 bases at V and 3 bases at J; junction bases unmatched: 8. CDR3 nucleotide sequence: TGTGCCAGCAGCTCATTCCGGGACAGCCACTATGGCTACACCTTC. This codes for CASSSFRDSHYGYTF.

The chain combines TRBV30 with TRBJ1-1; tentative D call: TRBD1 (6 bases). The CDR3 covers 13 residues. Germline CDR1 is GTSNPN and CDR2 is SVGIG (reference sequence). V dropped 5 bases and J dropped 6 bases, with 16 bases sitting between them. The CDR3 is CAWSRGGLSEAFF. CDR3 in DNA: TGTGCCTGGTCGAGGGGGGGGCTTTCTGAAGCTTTCTTT. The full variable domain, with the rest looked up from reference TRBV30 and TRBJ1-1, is SQTIHQWPATLVQPVGSPLSLECTVEGTSNPNLYWYRQAAGRGLQLLFYSVGIGQISSEVPQNLSASRPQDRQFILSSKKLLLSDSGFYLCAWSRGGLSEAFFGQGTRLTVV.

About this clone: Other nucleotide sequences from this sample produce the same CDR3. The CDR3 DNA follows: TGTGCCAGCAGTTACTCCGGGACAGGAGAGACCCAGTACTTC. Protein sequence: CASSYSGTGETQYF. J is TRBJ2-5 and V is TRBV6-5, with 8 bases identical to TRBD1. Germline-derived CDR1 and CDR2 are MNHEY and SVGAGI. CDR3 length equals 14 residues. Trimming at V came to 0 bases and at J to 4 bases, leaving 1 base not matched to a gene.

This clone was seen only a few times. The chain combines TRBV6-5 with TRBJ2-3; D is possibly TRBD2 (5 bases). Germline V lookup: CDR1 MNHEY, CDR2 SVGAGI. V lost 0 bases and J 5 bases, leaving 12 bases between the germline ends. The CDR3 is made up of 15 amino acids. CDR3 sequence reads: CASSYSSGTIDTQYF. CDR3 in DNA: TGTGCCAGCAGTTACTCGTCGGGAACAATAGATACGCAGTATTTT.

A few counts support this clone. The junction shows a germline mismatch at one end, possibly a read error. The CDR3 loop is CASSPLTNTGELFF. Written as DNA, the CDR3 is TGTGCCTCGAGTCCGTTGACTAACACCGGGGAGCTGTTTTTT. V gene TRBV30 combines with J gene TRBJ2-2; D gene uncertain. Germline V CDR1 and CDR2: GTSNPN, SVGIG (reference sequence). This CDR3 contains 14 residues.

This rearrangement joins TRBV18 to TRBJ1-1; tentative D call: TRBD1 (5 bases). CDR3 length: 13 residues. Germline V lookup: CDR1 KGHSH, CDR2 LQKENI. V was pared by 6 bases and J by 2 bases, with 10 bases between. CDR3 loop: CASSKDSNTEAFF. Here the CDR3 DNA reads TGTGCCAGCTCTAAAGACAGCAACACTGAAGCTTTCTTT.

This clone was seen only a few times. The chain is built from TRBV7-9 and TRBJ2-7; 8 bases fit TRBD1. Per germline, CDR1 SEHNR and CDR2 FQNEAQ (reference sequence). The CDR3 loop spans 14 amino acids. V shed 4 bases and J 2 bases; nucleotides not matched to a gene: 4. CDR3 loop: CASSSYRGTYEQYF. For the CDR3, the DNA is TGTGCCAGCAGCTCCTACAGGGGGACCTACGAGCAGTACTTC.

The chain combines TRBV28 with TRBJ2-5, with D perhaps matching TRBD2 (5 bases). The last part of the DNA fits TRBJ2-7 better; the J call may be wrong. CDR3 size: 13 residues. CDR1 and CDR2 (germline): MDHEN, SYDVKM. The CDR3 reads CASSTSPYYEQYF. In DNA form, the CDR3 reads TGTGCCAGCAGTACTAGTCCTTACTACGAGCAGTACTTC.

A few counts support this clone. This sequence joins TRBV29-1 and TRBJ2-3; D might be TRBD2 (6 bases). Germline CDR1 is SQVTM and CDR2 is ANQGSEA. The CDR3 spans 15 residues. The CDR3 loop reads CRASPTEGSTDTQYF. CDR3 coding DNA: TGCAGAGCCTCTCCCACGGAGGGGTCCACAGATACGCAGTATTTT.